These 18 T cell receptor beta chains came from one sample sequenced in a study of identical twins' blood T cells. Each CDR3 protein gets one entry after TCRdb re-called the 5' RACE reads with MiXCR. This sample has around 380,000 distinct CDR3 sequences, with roughly 28% found just once. Sequencing was performed on PBMCs. Source of these receptors: a woman aged 18 to 49 in good health.

This clonotype occurred a few times. The V gene is TRBV4-3, the J gene TRBJ2-7, with 12 bases aligning to TRBD2. Germline CDR1 reads LGHNA; CDR2 reads YSLEER. V shed 3 bases, J shed 6 bases, and the junction held 9 bases outside the gene matches. CDR3 size: 16 residues. The CDR3 DNA reads as TGCGCCAGCAGCCAGAGATCTAGCGGGAGGGGCGGCGAGCAGTACTTC. Translated: CASSQRSSGRGGEQYF.

This clonotype appeared a few times. The rearrangement uses TRBV6-6 and TRBJ2-2; D gene uncertain. Germline-derived CDR1 and CDR2 are MNHNY and SVGAGI (reference sequence). The CDR3 totals 15 residues. Trimming removed 6 bases from V and 0 bases from J, with 11 bases in between. The CDR3 sequence: CASSRRQANTGELFF. CDR3 bases: TGTGCCAGCAGCCGCAGACAAGCGAACACCGGGGAGCTGTTTTTT.

This clonotype was counted only a few times. The chain has TRBV7-9 and TRBJ2-3; 10 bases are shared with TRBD2. The J segment lost 3 bases and the V segment lost 1 base, leaving 4 bases of the junction unmatched. This CDR3 comprises 16 residues. The germline gives CDR1 SEHNR, CDR2 FQNEAQ (reference sequence). CDR3 region: CASSLDPGLATDTQYF. DNA for the CDR3: TGTGCCAGCAGCTTAGACCCGGGACTAGCGACAGATACGCAGTATTTT.

This sequence joins TRBV20-1 and TRBJ2-2; D not resolved. Germline CDR1 is DFQATT and CDR2 is SNEGSKA (reference sequence). V gave up 1 base and J gave up 3 bases, with 3 bases separating them. The CDR3 length is 12 residues. CDR3 nucleotide sequence: TGCAGTGCTAGAGGGCACACCGGGGAGCTGTTTTTT. Protein product: CSARGHTGELFF.

This rearrangement joins TRBV6-2 or TRBV6-3 to TRBJ1-1, with D hard to call. Trimming cost V 7 bases and J 4 bases, with 16 bases left between them. CDR3 size: 14 residues. The germline CDR1 and CDR2 sequences are MNHEY and SVGEGT. Here the CDR3 reads CASTRPSGGTEAFF. As DNA, the CDR3 is TGTGCCAGCACTCGTCCCTCGGGAGGCACTGAAGCTTTCTTT.

V and J are TRBV7-6 and TRBJ1-6, with D unclear. V lost 2 bases and J 8 bases, leaving 10 bases between the germline ends. Germline loops: CDR1 SGHVS, CDR2 FNYEAQ. The CDR3 consists of 14 residues. In DNA form, the CDR3 reads TGTGCCAGCAGCTTATCGGTTGATTATTCACCCCTCCACTTT. Its protein is CASSLSVDYSPLHF.

This clonotype was detected many times. The chain joins TRBV20-1 to TRBJ1-3; no definite D call. The V end was cut by 5 bases, the J end by 4 bases, with 21 bases between. This CDR3 has 16 amino acids. CDR1 DFQATT and CDR2 SNEGSKA come from the germline V gene (reference sequence). CDR3 sequence: CSARRAEARGGNTIYF. DNA of the CDR3: TGCAGTGCTCGAAGGGCGGAAGCCCGAGGGGGAAACACCATATATTTT.

V gene TRBV2 combines with J gene TRBJ1-3; D unresolved. The V end was cut by 8 bases, the J end by 2 bases, with 13 bases between. Germline V gives CDR1 SNHLY, CDR2 FYNNEI. The CDR3 is 14 amino acids. As DNA, the CDR3 is TGTGCCAGCTCGGAGTTCCCCCCTGGAAACACCATATATTTT. It codes for CASSEFPPGNTIYF.

This clonotype was observed a few times. The rearrangement uses TRBV5-5 and TRBJ2-1, with D tentatively TRBD1 or TRBD2 (5 bases each). V was shortened by 4 bases and J by 6 bases, with 11 bases between the two germline ends. CDR1 and CDR2 (germline): SGHKS, YYEKEE (reference sequence). The CDR3 length is 13 residues. CDR3 loop: CASSRDGFNEQFF. The CDR3 DNA follows: TGTGCCAGCAGCCGGGACGGCTTCAATGAGCAGTTCTTC.

With regard to this clonotype: At one end the junction does not follow the germline gene, possibly because of a read error. The rearrangement joins TRBV6-2 or TRBV6-3 to TRBJ2-7; D possibly corresponds to TRBD1 (8 bases). The CDR3 sequence is 14 residues long. Germline CDR1 MNHEY, CDR2 SVGEGT. The CDR3 loop reads CASSPSGTGWDQNF. The DNA for the CDR3 is TGTGCCAGCAGTCCGAGCGGGACAGGATGGGACCAAAACTTC.

This chain links TRBV27 with TRBJ2-3; tentatively, D is TRBD1 or TRBD2 (6 bases each). The CDR3 has 13 residues. V was trimmed by 6 bases and J by 14 bases, leaving 21 bases between them. Germline CDR1 is MNHEY and CDR2 is SMNVEV (reference sequence). The CDR3 region is CASSRSGLGGLYF. The CDR3 DNA sequence: TGTGCCAGCAGCCGCAGCGGGCTAGGGGGACTGTATTTT.

This clonotype was counted a few times. The chain links TRBV3-1 to TRBJ2-4; maybe TRBD1 (5 bases). V lost 1 base, J lost 6 bases, and 10 bases lay in between. CDR1 is LGHDT and CDR2 is YNNKEL in the germline V gene (reference sequence). There are 14 residues in the CDR3. As DNA, the CDR3 is TGTGCCAGCAGCCAAGGGCAGGGTGGAAACATTCAGTACTTC. Its translation is CASSQGQGGNIQYF. The complete variable domain, with remaining parts taken from reference TRBV3-1 and TRBJ2-4, reads DTAVSQTPKYLVTQMGNDKSIKCEQNLGHDTMYWYKQDSKKFLKIMFSYNNKELIINETVPNRFSPKSPDKAHLNLHINSLELGDSAVYFCASSQGQGGNIQYFGAGTRLSVL.

With respect to this clonotype: Relative to the germline gene, one junction end is altered; a read error may explain this. The chain is built from TRBV27 and TRBJ2-3; perhaps TRBD1 as D (6 bases). In germline, CDR1 is MNHEY, CDR2 SMNVEV (reference sequence). This CDR3 is built from 15 residues. CDR3 DNA: TGTGCCAGCAGGGGCCAGAGTACAGGGAGAGATACGCGGTATTTT. Its translation: CASRGQSTGRDTRYF.

The chain is built from TRBV9 and TRBJ1-2, with D unresolved. This CDR3 has 12 residues. In germline, CDR1 is SGDLS, CDR2 YYNGEE. Trimming stripped 0 bases from V and 6 bases from J, with 6 bases between. The chain's CDR3 is CASSVAGNGYTF. The CDR3 DNA reads TGTGCCAGCAGCGTAGCGGGCAATGGCTACACCTTC.

The CDR3 protein is CSASSGGVGYTF. Here the CDR3 DNA reads TGCAGTGCTAGTTCAGGGGGCGTGGGCTACACCTTC. This chain links TRBV20-1 with TRBJ1-2; TRBD1 matches 8 bases. After removal of 3 bases from V and 8 bases from J, the junction contained 5 bases not matched to a gene. The CDR3 has 12 residues. Germline V gene sequence: CDR1 DFQATT, CDR2 SNEGSKA (reference sequence).

This clonotype appeared a few times. The V call is TRBV27, the J call TRBJ1-5; 7 bases agree with TRBD1. The length of the CDR3 is 14 residues. Per the germline V gene, CDR1 is MNHEY and CDR2 is SMNVEV (reference sequence). Trimming at V came to 8 bases and at J to 9 bases, leaving 13 bases not matched to a gene. The CDR3 spells CASAWTGGRWPQHF. The DNA of the CDR3 is TGTGCCAGCGCCTGGACAGGAGGGCGTTGGCCCCAGCATTTT.

Written as DNA, the CDR3 is TGTGCCAGCCGAAGAACAGGGAATAACTATGGCTACACCTTC. Protein sequence: CASRRTGNNYGYTF. The chain links TRBV27 to TRBJ1-2; weak D call: TRBD1 (6 bases). The germline V gene has CDR1 MNHEY and CDR2 SMNVEV (reference sequence). V lost 8 bases to trimming and J lost 1 base, with 14 bases between them. The CDR3 covers 14 residues.

V is TRBV7-2 and J is TRBJ2-7; TRBD1 agrees at 7 bases. This CDR3 has 14 residues. After removal of 3 bases from V and 3 bases from J, the junction contained 5 bases not matched to a gene. CDR1 and CDR2 from the germline V gene are SGHTA and FQGNSA. The CDR3 reads CASSFQTGYYEQYF. CDR3 nucleotides: TGTGCCAGCAGCTTTCAGACAGGGTACTACGAGCAGTACTTC.